This entry features one TCR beta chain sequence. Its recognized antigen is unknown. Base quality data are lacking; no much larger clone is found one base away. This sample was taken from a study of T cell responses to AZD1222 COVID-19 vaccine (dated by TCRdb to about 2021). Notes on the research overall: AZD1222 recipients with second doses at about 4 weeks or about 12 weeks were pooled, because spike-specific TCR depth and breadth did not differ between schedules. A total of under 250 trial participants underwent TCR sequencing, of whom about 210 had received two doses of AZD1222 and some 26 had received two doses of the MenACWY control vaccine. Trial participants were enrolled into age subgroups of 18-55, 56-69 and 70-plus years, which contained approximately 150, 30 and 60 TCR-sequenced participants, respectively.

The CDR3 regions of human TCRbeta chains were analyzed by immunosequencing. The authors processed their data as follows. TCRs in the repertoires were compared against a reference library of SARS-CoV-2-specific TCRs that had been generated with the MIRA antigen-specificity platform. Breadth meant the fraction of unique TCRs that were SARS-CoV-2-associated, whereas depth meant the fraction of total T cells that were SARS-CoV-2-associated. Using the MIRA data, every spike-specific TCR was mapped to the spike region that the TCR reacted to and assigned to either a CD4 or a CD8 class. Log10-transformed breadth and depth values were compared by one-way ANOVA with Sidak's multiple comparisons tests. TCRdb carries this immuneACCESS record with in-frame sequences only. Its versions omit some clonotypes, under half of them owing to an unresolved V gene in the studies checked, with the rest unexplained. V and J calls and clone size come straight from that table; D and trimming were deduced from the DNA. Recorded for this sample are some 120,000 clones; roughly 87% of them occurred a single time. The ten largest clones take up 1.5% of the sample.

Summary of the overall study and its limitations: Because no samples from the day 14 peak response were available, repertoires could be characterized only after the peak T cell response. Conclusions about previously exposed vaccinees were limited because only six AZD1222 recipients were SARS-CoV-2 seropositive at baseline. Epitopes outside the regions mutated in the B.1.351 and B.1.1.7 variants were reportedly recognized by nearly half of the unique spike-specific TCRs. In the small 56-69-year group, the increase in depth fell short of significance, most likely because of low power. Vaccine-associated CD4 TCRs spanned the whole spike protein, with dominant responses in regions 160-218 and 743-854. After two AZD1222 doses, both the breadth and the depth of spike-specific TCRs were significantly higher than at day 0 and than in MenACWY recipients. Participants were mostly white British, with more females than males. The authors suggested clonal diversity may have been underestimated.

V loses 7 bases, J loses 4 bases, and the germline ends lie 14 bases apart. The germline V gene gives CDR1 as ENHRY and CDR2 as SYGVKD. Its CDR3 holds 14 amino acids, cysteine through phenylalanine. Just the 42-base CDR3 DNA is kept, in frame starting at base 1. This specimen's time point label, per the study, means: baseline before first vaccination. Vaccinee samples came from UK trials COV001 and COV002, including a single-blind randomized controlled phase 2/3 trial of AZD1222 (ChAdOx1 nCoV-19) in healthy adults. For TCRbeta chain sequencing, PBMC samples from trial participants were taken at day 0 and at day 28 after the second dose.

The sample was peripheral blood, taken on day 0 of AZD1222 vaccination. The receptor chain draws on TRBV10-3 and TRBJ2-1; the best D guess is TRBD1, with 6 bases matching. The receptor's source is an adult in good health. The CDR3 protein: CAITAGEFYNEQFF. The DNA sequence is given as TGTGCCATCACGGCAGGGGAGTTTTACAATGAGCAGTTCTTC.